This T cell receptor (beta chain) was profiled in a study of shared clonotypes between healthy human individuals. Turning to the study itself: Donors were a couple of women and a few men aged 18 to 49. Regarding the study as a whole: It was observed that roughly 5.1% of naive CD4 clonotypes were shared across a few donors.

Notes on this clone: Its antigen is still unknown.

With V trimmed by 4 bases and J by 3 bases, 16 bases remained unmatched. Germline lookup yields CDR1 ENHRY and CDR2 SYGVKD. The length of the CDR3 is 20 residues. TCRdb's copy holds only in-frame clones and misses some; the assay was immunoSEQ multiplex PCR. There are about 600,000 clones in the sample; more than 95% occur only once, and roughly 0.05% lies in the top ten. The specimen sequenced was naive CD4+ T cells sorted from blood. The sample's subset: CD45RA+ positively selected. The V and J genes are TRBV10-3 and TRBJ2-7, with 15 bases identical to TRBD2. The sequence was collected from a woman in her 30s in good health. CDR3 bases: TGTGCCATCAGTGGACGGGCCGGACTAGCGGGAGGGCCAATGATCTACGAGCAGTACTTC. Its protein is CAISGRAGLAGGPMIYEQYF.